These 14 T cell receptor beta chains share one sample of origin, sequenced in a study of T cell responses to AZD1222 COVID-19 vaccine. Profiled with immunoSEQ multiplex PCR; TCRdb holds only in-frame clones, not every one. The profile shows around 91,000 clones, more than 85% of them singletons. Source: peripheral blood, taken 28 days after the second AZD1222 dose. Every receptor here comes from an adult who received the AZD1222 COVID-19 vaccine.

CDR3 nucleotides: TGTGCCAGCAGCTTGGACGGGATCCCGAGGGAGCTGTTTTTT. Translation: CASSLDGIPRELFF. The rearrangement uses TRBV5-6 and TRBJ2-2; D perhaps matches TRBD2 (5 bases). V dropped 0 bases and J dropped 9 bases, with 12 bases sitting between them. CDR3 length: 14 amino acids. Germline CDR1 and CDR2: SGHDT and YYEEEE.

V usage is TRBV13 and J usage is TRBJ1-2; the match to TRBD1 covers 8 bases. The CDR3 consists of 13 residues. CDR1 is PRHDT and CDR2 is FYEKMQ in the germline V gene (reference sequence). J gave up 8 bases and V 5 bases, and 7 bases lay outside the gene matches. Here the CDR3 DNA reads TGTGCCAGCAGCCCCGGACAGGGATACGGCTACACCTTC. This gives the protein CASSPGQGYGYTF.

This chain uses TRBV5-1 with TRBJ2-1; the match to TRBD2 covers 10 bases. The CDR3 runs to 15 residues. In germline, CDR1 is SGHRS, CDR2 YFSETQ. Unmatched junction bases numbered 7, after V lost 5 bases and J lost 5 bases. This CDR3 reads CASRAGLAAHNEQFF. The CDR3 coding sequence is TGCGCCAGCAGGGCCGGACTAGCGGCGCACAATGAGCAGTTCTTC.

The genes are TRBV15 and TRBJ2-7; D remains unclear. V lost 5 bases and J 3 bases, leaving 5 bases between the germline ends. Germline V gene sequence: CDR1 LNHNV, CDR2 YYDKDF (reference sequence). The CDR3 is 11 residues long. CDR3 region: CATSGDYEQYF. The CDR3 region has the DNA TGTGCCACCAGCGGTGACTACGAGCAGTACTTC.

This clone has just one count. The rearrangement uses TRBV2 and TRBJ2-3; 8 bases align to TRBD2. Germline loops: CDR1 SNHLY, CDR2 FYNNEI. The CDR3 extends over 17 amino acids. The V and J ends lost 1 base and 0 bases, in that order; junction bases with no gene match: 6. This chain's CDR3 is CASSEGLAGPSTDTQYF. The CDR3 region has the DNA TGTGCCAGCAGTGAAGGGCTAGCGGGCCCAAGCACAGATACGCAGTATTTT.

The chain uses TRBV28 and TRBJ2-3; 7 nucleotides align to TRBD2. The CDR3 spans 16 residues. Germline CDR1 MDHEN, CDR2 SYDVKM. V gave up 3 bases and J gave up 4 bases; unmatched junction bases: 10. The CDR3 sequence is CASSLTGTIQSDTQYF. In DNA, the CDR3 is TGTGCCAGCAGTTTGACCGGGACTATCCAGTCAGATACGCAGTATTTT.

The chain couples TRBV11-1 to TRBJ2-7; unclear D gene. CDR3 length: 14 amino acids. Germline values: CDR1 SGHAT, CDR2 FQDESV (reference sequence). Between the trimmed V and J ends, which lost 8 bases and 6 bases, there was a span of 20 bases. CDR3 in amino acids: CASQPHGLPSEQYF. The CDR3 nucleotides are TGTGCCAGCCAACCTCACGGGTTGCCCTCCGAGCAGTACTTC.

The count of this clone is one. The chain is built from TRBV5-4 and TRBJ2-7; 8 nucleotides line up with TRBD2. The CDR3 runs 15 residues. Losses at the gene ends were 3 bases for V and 2 bases for J; bases not matched to a gene: 7. Germline V gene sequence: CDR1 SGHNT, CDR2 YYREEE (reference sequence). As DNA, the CDR3 is TGTGCCAGCAGCTACCCAGCGGGAGCAACCTACGAGCAGTACTTC. Translating it yields CASSYPAGATYEQYF.

This chain joins TRBV27 and TRBJ1-4; the D gene is possibly TRBD1 (5 bases). This CDR3 has 17 amino acids. V was cut by 1 base and J by 2 bases, with 14 bases left in between. CDR1 is MNHEY and CDR2 is SMNVEV in the germline V gene (reference sequence). The CDR3 here is CASSLFGSPGTNEKLFF. The CDR3 nucleotides read TGTGCCAGCAGTTTATTTGGATCTCCAGGGACTAATGAAAAACTGTTTTTT.

This chain joins TRBV5-4 and TRBJ1-6, with D unclear. The germline gives CDR1 SGHNT, CDR2 YYREEE (reference sequence). The CDR3 extends over 13 amino acids. V lost 4 bases and J lost 7, with 9 bases in between. For the CDR3, the DNA is TGTGCCAGCAGCCCTATGAGGAATTCACCCCTCCACTTT. Protein: CASSPMRNSPLHF.

V and J are TRBV19 and TRBJ2-7, with 8 bases lining up with TRBD2. The CDR3 contains 15 residues. V lost 5 bases and J lost 2; bases outside the gene matches: 8. CDR1 LNHDA and CDR2 SQIVND come from the germline V gene (reference sequence). The CDR3 region is CASSSGGSGAYEQYF. Here the CDR3 DNA reads TGTGCCAGTAGTTCCGGTGGTAGCGGGGCCTACGAGCAGTACTTC.

The rearrangement uses TRBV30 and TRBJ1-1; no definite D call. Germline-derived CDR1 and CDR2 are GTSNPN and SVGIG (reference sequence). The CDR3 totals 11 residues. Trimming left V 3 bases short and J 5 bases short, with 7 bases between. As DNA, the CDR3 is TGTGCCTGGAGGTTTCGGACTGAAGCTTTCTTT. Its translation: CAWRFRTEAFF.

The CDR3 sequence: CSVVQTMNTEAFF. The CDR3, as DNA: TGCAGCGTTGTGCAGACCATGAACACTGAAGCTTTCTTT. The rearrangement joins TRBV29-1 to TRBJ1-1, with unresolved D. CDR1 is SQVTM, CDR2 ANQGSEA, per germline. The CDR3 loop spans 13 amino acids. The V and J ends lost 4 bases and 0 bases respectively, with 9 bases between them.

The chain links TRBV5-1 to TRBJ1-1, with no clear D. There are 13 residues in the CDR3. Trimming removed 1 base from V and 1 base from J, with 5 bases in between. Germline V gene lookup returns CDR1 SGHRS and CDR2 YFSETQ. The CDR3 region is CASSLKRNTEAFF. In DNA, the CDR3 is TGCGCCAGCAGCTTGAAAAGGAACACTGAAGCTTTCTTT.